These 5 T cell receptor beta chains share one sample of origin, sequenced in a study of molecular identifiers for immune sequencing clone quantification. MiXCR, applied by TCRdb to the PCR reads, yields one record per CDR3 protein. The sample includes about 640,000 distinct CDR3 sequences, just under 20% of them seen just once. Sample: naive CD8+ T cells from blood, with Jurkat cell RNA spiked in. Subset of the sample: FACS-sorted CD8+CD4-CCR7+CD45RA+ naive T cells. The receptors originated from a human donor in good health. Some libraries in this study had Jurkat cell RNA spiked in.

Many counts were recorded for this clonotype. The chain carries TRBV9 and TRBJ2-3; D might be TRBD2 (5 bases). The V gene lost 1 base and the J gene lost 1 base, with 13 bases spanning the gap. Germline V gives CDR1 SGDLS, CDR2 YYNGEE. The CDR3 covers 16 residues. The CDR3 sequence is CASSVSVSRGTDTQYF. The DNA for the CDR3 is TGTGCCAGCAGCGTAAGCGTTTCGCGGGGCACAGATACGCAGTATTTT.

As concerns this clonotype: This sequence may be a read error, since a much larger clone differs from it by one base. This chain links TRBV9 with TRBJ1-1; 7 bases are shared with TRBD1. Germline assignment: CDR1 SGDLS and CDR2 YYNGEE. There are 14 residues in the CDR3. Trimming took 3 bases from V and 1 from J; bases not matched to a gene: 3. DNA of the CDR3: TGTGCCAGCAGCGGAGACAGGGAGAACACTGAAGCTTTCTTT. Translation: CASSGDRENTEAFF.

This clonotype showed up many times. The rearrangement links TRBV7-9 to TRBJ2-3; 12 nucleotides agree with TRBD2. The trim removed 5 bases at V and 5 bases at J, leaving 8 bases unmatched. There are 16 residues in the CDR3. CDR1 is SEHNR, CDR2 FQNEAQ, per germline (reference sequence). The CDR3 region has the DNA TGTGCCAGCAGCACAACTAGCGGGGGGCCGAAAGATACGCAGTATTTT. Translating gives CASSTTSGGPKDTQYF.

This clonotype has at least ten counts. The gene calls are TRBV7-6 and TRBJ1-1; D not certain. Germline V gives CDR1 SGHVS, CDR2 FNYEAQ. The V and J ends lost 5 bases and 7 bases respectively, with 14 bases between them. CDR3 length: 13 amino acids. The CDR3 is CASSPTLEYEAFF. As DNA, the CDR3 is TGTGCCAGCAGCCCCACCTTAGAGTATGAAGCTTTCTTT.

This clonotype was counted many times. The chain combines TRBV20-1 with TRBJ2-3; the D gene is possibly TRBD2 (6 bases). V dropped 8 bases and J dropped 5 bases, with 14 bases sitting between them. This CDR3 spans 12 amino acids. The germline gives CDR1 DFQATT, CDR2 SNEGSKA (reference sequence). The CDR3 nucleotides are TGCAGTTCCCTCGCTAGCGTAGATACGCAGTATTTT. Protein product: CSSLASVDTQYF.